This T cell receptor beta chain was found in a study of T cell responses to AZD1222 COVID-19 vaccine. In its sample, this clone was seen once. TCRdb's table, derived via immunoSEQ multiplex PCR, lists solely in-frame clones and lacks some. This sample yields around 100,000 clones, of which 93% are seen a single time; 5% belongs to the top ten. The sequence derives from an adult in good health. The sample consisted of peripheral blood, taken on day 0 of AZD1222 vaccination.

CDR3 coding DNA: TGTGCCAGCAGCTTAGATTATTGGGGACAGGGGAACTATGGCTACACCTTC. The encoded protein is CASSLDYWGQGNYGYTF. The chain couples TRBV7-2 to TRBJ1-2, with TRBD1 identical over 10 bases. The CDR3 has 17 amino acids. Trimming at V came to 1 base and at J to 2 bases, leaving 7 bases not matched to a gene. CDR1 is SGHTA and CDR2 is FQGNSA in the germline V gene.